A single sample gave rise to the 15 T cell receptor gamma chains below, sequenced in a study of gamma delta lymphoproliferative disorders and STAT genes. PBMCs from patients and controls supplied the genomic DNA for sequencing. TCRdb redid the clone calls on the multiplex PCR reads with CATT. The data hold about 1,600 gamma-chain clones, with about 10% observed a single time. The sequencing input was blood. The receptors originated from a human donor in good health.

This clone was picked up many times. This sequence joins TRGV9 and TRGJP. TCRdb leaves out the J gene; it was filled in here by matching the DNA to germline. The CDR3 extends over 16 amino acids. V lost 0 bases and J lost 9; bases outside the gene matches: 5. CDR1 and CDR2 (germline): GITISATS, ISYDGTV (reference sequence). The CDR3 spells CALWEVQLLGKKIKVF. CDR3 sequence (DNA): TGTGCCTTGTGGGAGGTGCAATTGTTGGGCAAAAAAATCAAGGTATTT.

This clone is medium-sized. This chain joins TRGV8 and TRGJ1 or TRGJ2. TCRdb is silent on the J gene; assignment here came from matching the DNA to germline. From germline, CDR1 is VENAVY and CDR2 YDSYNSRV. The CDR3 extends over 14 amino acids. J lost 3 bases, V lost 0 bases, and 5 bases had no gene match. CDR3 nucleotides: TGTGCCACCTGGGATAGGCCGGGTTATTATAAGAAACTCTTT. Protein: CATWDRPGYYKKLF.

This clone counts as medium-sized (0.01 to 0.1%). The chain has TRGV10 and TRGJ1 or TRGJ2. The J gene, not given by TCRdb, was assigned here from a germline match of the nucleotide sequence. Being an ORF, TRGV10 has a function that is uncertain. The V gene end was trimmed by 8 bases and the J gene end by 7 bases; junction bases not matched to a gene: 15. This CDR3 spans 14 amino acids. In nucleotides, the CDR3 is TGTGCTGCGTGGGAACCGGGGATAGGGTATAAGAAACTCTTT. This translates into CAAWEPGIGYKKLF.

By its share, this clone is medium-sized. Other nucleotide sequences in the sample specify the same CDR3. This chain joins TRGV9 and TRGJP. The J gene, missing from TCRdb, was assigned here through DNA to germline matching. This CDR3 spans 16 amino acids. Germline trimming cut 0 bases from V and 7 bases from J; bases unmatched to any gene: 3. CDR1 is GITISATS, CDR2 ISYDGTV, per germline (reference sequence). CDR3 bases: TGTGCCTTGTGGGAGGTGCAGGAGTTGGGCAAAAAAATCAAGGTATTT. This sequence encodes CALWEVQELGKKIKVF.

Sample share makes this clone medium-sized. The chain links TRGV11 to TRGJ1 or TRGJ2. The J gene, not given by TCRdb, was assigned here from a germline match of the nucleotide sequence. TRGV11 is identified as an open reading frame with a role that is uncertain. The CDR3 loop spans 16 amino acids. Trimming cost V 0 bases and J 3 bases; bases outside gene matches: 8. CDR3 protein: CACWIRHDYSYYKKLF. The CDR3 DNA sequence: TGTGCCTGCTGGATTAGGCACGATTATAGTTATTATAAGAAACTCTTT.

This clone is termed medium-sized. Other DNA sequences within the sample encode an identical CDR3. CDR3 sequence (DNA): TGTGCCACCTGGGACGGACCTTATTATAAGAAACTCTTT. Its protein product is CATWDGPYYKKLF. The chain is built from TRGV2 and TRGJ1 or TRGJ2. No J gene was available from TCRdb, and it was assigned here by a germline match of the DNA. This CDR3 has 13 residues. With V trimmed by 1 base and J by 3 bases, 3 bases remained unmatched. Per germline, CDR1 EGSNGY and CDR2 YDSYNSKV.

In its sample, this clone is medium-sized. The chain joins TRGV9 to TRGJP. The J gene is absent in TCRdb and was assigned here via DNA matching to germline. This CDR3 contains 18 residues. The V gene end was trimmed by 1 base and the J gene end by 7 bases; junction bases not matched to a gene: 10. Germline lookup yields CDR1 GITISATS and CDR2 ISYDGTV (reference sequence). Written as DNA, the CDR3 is TGTGCCTTGTGGGAGGTTCCCCGGAGGGAGTTGGGCAAAAAAATCAAGGTATTT. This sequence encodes CALWEVPRRELGKKIKVF.

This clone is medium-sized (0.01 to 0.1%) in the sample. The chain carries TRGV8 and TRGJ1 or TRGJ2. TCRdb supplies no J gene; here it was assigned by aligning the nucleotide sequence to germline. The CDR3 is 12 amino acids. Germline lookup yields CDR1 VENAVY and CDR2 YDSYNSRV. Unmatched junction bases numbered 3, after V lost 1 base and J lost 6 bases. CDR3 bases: TGTGCCACCTGGGATAGTGGTTATAAGAAACTCTTT. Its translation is CATWDSGYKKLF.

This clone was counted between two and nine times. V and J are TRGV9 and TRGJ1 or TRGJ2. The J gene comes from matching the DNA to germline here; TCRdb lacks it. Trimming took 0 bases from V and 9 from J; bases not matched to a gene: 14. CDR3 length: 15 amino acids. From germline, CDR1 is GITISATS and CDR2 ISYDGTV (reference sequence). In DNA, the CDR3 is TGTGCCTTGTGGGAGGTGCAGGTTATTAGGGGTAAGAAACTCTTT. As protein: CALWEVQVIRGKKLF.

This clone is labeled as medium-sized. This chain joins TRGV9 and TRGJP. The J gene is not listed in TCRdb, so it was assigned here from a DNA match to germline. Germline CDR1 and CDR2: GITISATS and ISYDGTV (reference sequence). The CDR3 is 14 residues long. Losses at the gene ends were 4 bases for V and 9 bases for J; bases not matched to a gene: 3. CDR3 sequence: CALWEGLGKKIKVF. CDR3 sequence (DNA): TGTGCCTTGTGGGAAGGGTTGGGCAAAAAAATCAAGGTATTT.

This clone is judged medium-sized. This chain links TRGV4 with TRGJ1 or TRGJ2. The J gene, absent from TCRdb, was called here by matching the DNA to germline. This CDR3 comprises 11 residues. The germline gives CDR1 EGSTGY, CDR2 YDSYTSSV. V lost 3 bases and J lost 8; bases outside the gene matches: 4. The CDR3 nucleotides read TGTGCCACCTGGGATCGACATAAGAAACTCTTT. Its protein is CATWDRHKKLF.

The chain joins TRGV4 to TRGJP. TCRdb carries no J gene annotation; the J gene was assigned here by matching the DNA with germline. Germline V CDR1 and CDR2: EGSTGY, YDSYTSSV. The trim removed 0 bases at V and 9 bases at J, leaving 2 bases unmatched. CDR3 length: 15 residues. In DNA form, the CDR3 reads TGTGCCACCTGGGATGGGCTGTTGGGCAAAAAAATCAAGGTATTT. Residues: CATWDGLLGKKIKVF.

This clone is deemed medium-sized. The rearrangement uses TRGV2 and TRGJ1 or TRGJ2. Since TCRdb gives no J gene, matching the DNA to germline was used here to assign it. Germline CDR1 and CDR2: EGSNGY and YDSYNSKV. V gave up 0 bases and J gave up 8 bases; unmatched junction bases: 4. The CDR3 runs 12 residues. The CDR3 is CATWDGLHKKLF. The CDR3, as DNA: TGTGCCACCTGGGACGGGCTCCATAAGAAACTCTTT.

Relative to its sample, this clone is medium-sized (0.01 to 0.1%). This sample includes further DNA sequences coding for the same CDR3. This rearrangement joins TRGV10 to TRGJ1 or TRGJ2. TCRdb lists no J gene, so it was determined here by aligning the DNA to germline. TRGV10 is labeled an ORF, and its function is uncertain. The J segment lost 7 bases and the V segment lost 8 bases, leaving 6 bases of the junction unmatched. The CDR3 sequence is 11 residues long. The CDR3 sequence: CAAWDFYKKLF. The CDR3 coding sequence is TGTGCTGCGTGGGATTTCTATAAGAAACTCTTT.

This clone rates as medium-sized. The CDR3 bases are TGTGCCTTGTGGGAGGAAAAACTCTTT. This encodes CALWEEKLF. The V gene call is TRGV9, and the J gene call is absent. Germline V gene data show CDR1 as GITISATS and CDR2 as ISYDGTV (reference sequence). The CDR3 has 9 amino acids.